The 23 T cell receptor beta chains reported below all come from one sample, sequenced in a study of shared clonotypes between healthy human individuals. Sequencing used immunoSEQ multiplex PCR; TCRdb keeps in-frame clones, though not all of them. The table shows 1,500,000 or so clones, with just under 99% occurring only once. The sequenced sample consisted of naive CD4+ T cells sorted from blood. Documented subset: CD45RA+ positively selected. These receptor sequences come from a man in his thirties or forties in good health.

The CDR3 sequence is CASSIVGGGGTQYF. CDR3 bases: TGTGCCAGTAGTATAGTCGGAGGGGGCGGGACCCAGTACTTC. This chain joins TRBV19 and TRBJ2-5, with D possibly TRBD1 on 7 matching bases. Trimming took off 1 base at V and 7 bases at J, with 13 bases between the two ends. From germline, CDR1 is LNHDA and CDR2 SQIVND (reference sequence). This CDR3 contains 14 residues.

The chain uses TRBV9 and TRBJ1-1, with D hard to call. CDR3 length: 12 residues. Germline V gene sequence: CDR1 SGDLS, CDR2 YYNGEE. V lost 0 bases and J 8 bases, leaving 8 bases between the germline ends. The CDR3 DNA reads TGTGCCAGCAGCGTAGGCGTAGGGGAAGCTTTCTTT. This translates into CASSVGVGEAFF.

Regarding this clone: Germline is not matched at one junction end, which may reflect a read error. At the DNA level, this CDR3 is encoded by other sequences in the same sample as well. V usage is TRBV5-6 and J usage is TRBJ1-2; 7 positions match TRBD1. The CDR3 is 13 amino acids. The V gene's germline CDR1 is SGHDT and CDR2 YYEEEE. The CDR3 reads CASSLGQSYGYTF. The CDR3, as DNA: TGTGCCAGCAGTTTGGGACAGTCCTATGGCTACACCTTC.

The gene calls are TRBV5-1 and TRBJ1-1; possibly TRBD1 for D (5 bases). The CDR3 is made up of 14 amino acids. Germline CDR1 SGHRS, CDR2 YFSETQ. Trimming cost V 0 bases and J 6 bases, with 12 bases left between them. CDR3 DNA sequence: TGCGCCAGCAGCTTGGATGCGAGGGGCTCTGAAGCTTTCTTT. Protein product: CASSLDARGSEAFF.

The chain links TRBV6-5 to TRBJ2-7; the match to TRBD2 covers 7 bases. Germline trimming cut 2 bases from V and 6 bases from J; bases unmatched to any gene: 10. Germline CDR1 and CDR2: MNHEY and SVGAGI. The CDR3 consists of 15 residues. CDR3 DNA: TGTGCCAGCAGTTACGACGGGGGAGGGATGAGCGAGCAGTACTTC. This sequence encodes CASSYDGGGMSEQYF.

The gene calls are TRBV13 and TRBJ2-3, with a possible D match to TRBD1 (6 bases). The germline gives CDR1 PRHDT, CDR2 FYEKMQ (reference sequence). Deletions cut 1 base from V and 6 bases from J, with 8 bases between. There are 13 residues in the CDR3. This chain's CDR3 is CASSLVRGDTQYF. The CDR3 coding sequence is TGTGCCAGCAGCTTAGTGAGGGGGGATACGCAGTATTTT.

CDR3: CASSLFTGGNQPQHF. The CDR3 nucleotides are TGTGCCAGCAGCTTATTCACGGGGGGAAATCAGCCCCAGCATTTT. The chain combines TRBV7-2 with TRBJ1-5, with a weak D call TRBD1 (5 bases). The V end was cut by 2 bases, the J end by 4 bases, with 12 bases between. The germline V gene has CDR1 SGHTA and CDR2 FQGNSA. The CDR3 extends over 15 amino acids.

The rearrangement uses TRBV29-1 and TRBJ2-2; D gene ambiguous. V lost 4 bases and J 6 bases, leaving 9 bases between the germline ends. The germline V gene encodes CDR1 SQVTM and CDR2 ANQGSEA. The CDR3 spans 12 residues. The CDR3 DNA follows: TGCAGCGTTGGAATTATGGCCGGGGAGCTGTTTTTT. The encoded protein is CSVGIMAGELFF.

The chain joins TRBV5-8 to TRBJ2-3; D possibly corresponds to TRBD1 (6 bases). V was pared by 0 bases and J by 6 bases, with 11 bases between. CDR1 and CDR2 from the germline V gene are SGHTS and YDEGEE. CDR3 length equals 14 residues. This CDR3 reads CASSLDRAGDTQYF. The CDR3 DNA reads TGTGCCAGCAGCTTGGACAGGGCGGGCGATACGCAGTATTTT.

The rearrangement uses TRBV11-2 and TRBJ1-2; 8 bases fit TRBD1. V trimming: 5 bases; J trimming: 4 bases; junction bases outside the gene matches: 12. The CDR3 sequence is 16 residues long. Germline values: CDR1 SGHAT, CDR2 FQNNGV. The CDR3 DNA is TGTGCCAGCAGCCAGCACTCTACAGGGGGGAGCTATGGCTACACCTTC. Residues: CASSQHSTGGSYGYTF.

This chain uses TRBV5-1 with TRBJ2-2, with 10 bases that match TRBD1. The CDR3 consists of 16 residues. Losses at the gene ends were 3 bases for V and 6 bases for J; bases not matched to a gene: 8. CDR1 and CDR2 (germline): SGHRS, YFSETQ. This CDR3 reads CASSSTGTGEAGELFF. The DNA for the CDR3 is TGCGCCAGCAGCTCCACCGGGACAGGGGAGGCCGGGGAGCTGTTTTTT.

The chain combines TRBV29-1 with TRBJ2-3, with 8 positions matching TRBD2. This CDR3 contains 16 residues. CDR1 SQVTM and CDR2 ANQGSEA come from the germline V gene. V lost 6 bases to trimming and J lost 4 bases; unmatched junction nucleotides: 15. DNA of the CDR3: TGCAGCGTAAACAGGGTCGCGGGAGGTGGCGCAGATACGCAGTATTTT. Amino acids: CSVNRVAGGGADTQYF.

The chain uses TRBV6-5 and TRBJ2-7; D ambiguous. There are 13 residues in the CDR3. Trimming pared 5 bases from V and 4 bases from J, leaving 12 bases between. Germline V gene lookup returns CDR1 MNHEY and CDR2 SVGAGI. The chain's CDR3 is CASSRSSPYEQYF. CDR3 in DNA: TGTGCCAGCAGTCGTTCTTCCCCGTACGAGCAGTACTTC.

This chain uses TRBV4-1 with TRBJ2-3; 10 positions match TRBD1. Unmatched junction bases numbered 8, after V lost 4 bases and J lost 4 bases. The CDR3 sequence is 16 residues long. Germline CDR1 and CDR2: MGHRA and YSYEKL. The CDR3 DNA is TGCGCCAGCAGCCGGACAGACAGGGGGCCCCCAGATACGCAGTATTTT. Its protein product is CASSRTDRGPPDTQYF.

The V call is TRBV2, the J call TRBJ2-3, with D possibly TRBD2 on 5 matching bases. The CDR3 has 14 amino acids. V was cut by 7 bases and J by 1 base, with 12 bases left in between. Germline V gene data show CDR1 as SNHLY and CDR2 as FYNNEI. DNA of the CDR3: TGTGCCAGCATCAAGGAGGTCGGCACAGATACGCAGTATTTT. This encodes CASIKEVGTDTQYF.

This sequence joins TRBV7-2 and TRBJ2-3, with D unresolved. This CDR3 is 12 amino acids long. The V gene's germline CDR1 is SGHTA and CDR2 FQGNSA. Trimming took off 3 bases at V and 7 bases at J, with 8 bases between the two ends. The CDR3 DNA sequence: TGTGCCAGCAGCTTGCGGATATATACGCAGTATTTT. The encoded protein is CASSLRIYTQYF.

This sequence joins TRBV19 and TRBJ1-1, with a tentative D call TRBD1 (6 bases). CDR1 and CDR2 from the germline V gene are LNHDA and SQIVND (reference sequence). Between the trimmed V and J ends, which lost 4 bases and 0 bases, there was a span of 15 bases. The CDR3 runs 16 residues. The CDR3, as DNA: TGTGCCAGTAGTAAACGGGACCGGACAGTGAACACTGAAGCTTTCTTT. Translated, it gives CASSKRDRTVNTEAFF.

The chain has TRBV19 and TRBJ2-7; D is undetermined. Trimming left V 10 bases short and J 4 bases short, with 5 bases between. The CDR3 consists of 9 residues. Germline V CDR1 and CDR2: LNHDA, SQIVND (reference sequence). The CDR3 DNA reads TGTGCCAAATGGTACGAGCAGTACTTC. Translating it yields CAKWYEQYF.

J is TRBJ2-5 and V is TRBV15; perhaps TRBD2 as D (6 bases). CDR1 is LNHNV, CDR2 YYDKDF, per germline (reference sequence). V was pared by 1 base and J by 9 bases, with 12 bases between. CDR3 length equals 13 residues. CDR3: CATSRGVGEAQYF. CDR3 bases: TGTGCCACCAGCAGAGGGGTGGGGGAGGCCCAGTACTTC.

The rearrangement joins TRBV29-1 to TRBJ2-7, with 7 bases lining up with TRBD2. The CDR3 has 14 residues. V dropped 4 bases and J dropped 1; count of bases not matched to a gene: 7. Per the germline V gene, CDR1 is SQVTM and CDR2 is ANQGSEA. CDR3 nucleotide sequence: TGCAGCGTTGGCGGGGCGGGAGTATCCTACGAGCAGTACTTC. Translated: CSVGGAGVSYEQYF.

Only one count was recorded for this clone. This chain joins TRBV27 and TRBJ2-6; a weak D match, TRBD1 (6 bases). The CDR3 is made up of 18 amino acids. Looked up from germline, CDR1 is MNHEY and CDR2 is SMNVEV (reference sequence). V shed 6 bases and J shed 0 bases, with 18 bases lying between them. CDR3 loop: CASSSNYRDSSGANVLTF. The CDR3 DNA follows: TGTGCCAGCAGCTCGAACTACAGGGATAGCTCTGGGGCCAACGTCCTGACTTTC.

Remarks on this clone: The same CDR3 arises from other DNA sequences in this sample as well. The rearrangement links TRBV18 to TRBJ2-1; 7 bases align to TRBD2. CDR3 length: 15 amino acids. The V and J ends lost 3 bases and 1 base, in that order; junction bases with no gene match: 3. CDR1 is KGHSH, CDR2 LQKENI, per germline. DNA of the CDR3: TGTGCCAGCTCACCCGGAGCGGGATCCTACAATGAGCAGTTCTTC. Its protein is CASSPGAGSYNEQFF.

The V gene is TRBV4-1, the J gene TRBJ2-2; 9 bases are a match to TRBD1. Germline V lookup: CDR1 MGHRA, CDR2 YSYEKL. The J segment lost 6 bases and the V segment lost 0 bases, leaving 11 bases of the junction unmatched. This CDR3 comprises 18 residues. The CDR3 reads CASSQDFTGTGYAGELFF. CDR3 DNA: TGCGCCAGCAGCCAAGACTTTACCGGGACAGGGTACGCCGGGGAGCTGTTTTTT.